The 25 T cell receptor beta chains listed next were all sequenced from one sample in a study of blood T cell repertoires in COVID-19. Method: immunoSEQ multiplex PCR; TCRdb's copy keeps in-frame clones and lacks some. Here the sample spans fewer than 120,000 clones, over 60% being singletons. Sequenced: peripheral blood. Receptor source: a woman of 80 years or more with acute or convalescent COVID-19.

The rearrangement joins TRBV9 to TRBJ2-4; tentative D call: TRBD1 (6 bases). The CDR3 consists of 15 residues. V dropped 0 bases and J dropped 7 bases, with 14 bases sitting between them. Germline CDR1 and CDR2: SGDLS and YYNGEE. This CDR3 reads CASSVGEHRANIQYF. CDR3 in DNA: TGTGCCAGCAGCGTAGGAGAACACAGGGCGAACATTCAGTACTTC.

This clone was counted once. The chain carries TRBV6-5 and TRBJ2-4; maybe TRBD2 (7 bases). This CDR3 is built from 15 residues. V was cut by 6 bases and J by 2 bases, with 14 bases left in between. Germline CDR1 is MNHEY and CDR2 is SVGAGI. The CDR3, as DNA: TGTGCCAGCAGGGCCCGGGGGGCGACCAAAAACATTCAGTACTTC. The encoded protein is CASRARGATKNIQYF.

The V gene is TRBV2, the J gene TRBJ1-4; D gene uncertain. The germline CDR1 and CDR2 sequences are SNHLY and FYNNEI. This CDR3 is built from 13 residues. V gave up 7 bases and J gave up 5 bases, with 11 bases separating them. CDR3 DNA: TGTGCCAGCACAGGACTGGAAAATGAAAAACTGTTTTTT. It translates to CASTGLENEKLFF.

V and J are TRBV7-2 and TRBJ2-1; 9 bases are a match to TRBD2. J gave up 10 bases and V 3 bases, and 4 bases lay outside the gene matches. This CDR3 has 13 amino acids. Per germline, CDR1 SGHTA and CDR2 FQGNSA. For the CDR3, the DNA is TGTGCCAGCAGCTTCCAGACTAGCGGCGAGCAGTTCTTC. Amino acids: CASSFQTSGEQFF.

The V call is TRBV5-6, the J call TRBJ1-2; D uncertain. Germline assignment: CDR1 SGHDT and CDR2 YYEEEE. The CDR3 covers 13 residues. Between the trimmed V and J ends, which lost 2 bases and 4 bases, there was a span of 9 bases. The CDR3 reads CASSLVEAYGYTF. CDR3 bases: TGTGCCAGCAGCTTAGTAGAAGCCTATGGCTACACCTTC. The complete variable domain, with remaining parts taken from reference TRBV5-6 and TRBJ1-2, reads DAGVTQSPTHLIKTRGQQVTLRCSPKSGHDTVSWYQQALGQGPQFIFQYYEEEERQRGNFPDRFSGHQFPNYSSELNVNALLLGDSALYLCASSLVEAYGYTFGSGTRLTVV.

V and J are TRBV11-2 and TRBJ2-1; D is unresolved. The CDR3 has 11 amino acids. With 11 bases removed from V and 1 base from J, the gap between germline ends came to 6 bases. Germline values: CDR1 SGHAT, CDR2 FQNNGV. CDR3 DNA sequence: TGTGCCTCGAGGTCCTACAATGAGCAGTTCTTC. Residues: CASRSYNEQFF.

This clone was counted only a few times. The chain combines TRBV27 with TRBJ1-1; 8 positions agree with TRBD1. Germline V CDR1 and CDR2: MNHEY, SMNVEV (reference sequence). Trimming at V came to 6 bases and at J to 10 bases, leaving 7 bases not matched to a gene. The CDR3 sequence is 12 residues long. The CDR3 DNA follows: TGTGCCAGCAGCTTCGACAGGGGAATAGCTTTCTTT. This sequence encodes CASSFDRGIAFF.

This clone was seen only a few times. The sample carries other DNA sequences with the same CDR3. This chain links TRBV18 with TRBJ1-2, with 7 bases aligning to TRBD1. The CDR3 contains 13 residues. Germline CDR1 is KGHSH and CDR2 is LQKENI. V dropped 4 bases and J dropped 2; count of bases not matched to a gene: 1. Written as DNA, the CDR3 is TGTGCCAGCTCACGGGACAGAAACTATGGCTACACCTTC. Encoded protein: CASSRDRNYGYTF.

V gene TRBV7-9 combines with J gene TRBJ1-1; tentatively, D is TRBD1 (6 bases). V dropped 7 bases and J dropped 8 bases, with 14 bases sitting between them. The CDR3 runs 12 residues. Per the germline V gene, CDR1 is SEHNR and CDR2 is FQNEAQ (reference sequence). CDR3 nucleotides: TGTGCCAGCAACCTGGACAGCCAGGAAGCTTTCTTT. This encodes CASNLDSQEAFF.

The J gene is TRBJ2-7, the V gene TRBV27, with 8 bases lining up with TRBD1. V lost 6 bases, J lost 6 bases, and 13 bases stayed unmatched. Germline assignment: CDR1 MNHEY and CDR2 SMNVEV (reference sequence). This CDR3 is built from 15 residues. The CDR3 region is CASSINGQGVAEQYF. In DNA form, the CDR3 reads TGTGCCAGCAGCATAAATGGACAGGGAGTGGCCGAGCAGTACTTC.

The sample holds one count of this clone. The V gene is TRBV5-1, the J gene TRBJ1-1; no definite D call. The CDR3 sequence is 14 residues long. V lost 4 bases and J 5 bases, leaving 15 bases between the germline ends. Germline V gene lookup returns CDR1 SGHRS and CDR2 YFSETQ. The CDR3 region has the DNA TGCGCCAGCAGCCTATGGACGGCGGGGACTGAAGCTTTCTTT. Translated, it gives CASSLWTAGTEAFF.

V gene TRBV18 combines with J gene TRBJ2-2; TRBD1 matches 7 bases. Losses at the gene ends were 3 bases for V and 4 bases for J; bases not matched to a gene: 2. CDR3 length: 14 amino acids. Germline values: CDR1 KGHSH, CDR2 LQKENI. The CDR3 is CASSPGTATGELFF. CDR3 nucleotides: TGTGCCAGCTCACCCGGGACAGCCACCGGGGAGCTGTTTTTT.

This rearrangement joins TRBV2 to TRBJ2-2, with 9 positions matching TRBD2. This CDR3 contains 15 residues. From germline, CDR1 is SNHLY and CDR2 FYNNEI. V trimming: 5 bases; J trimming: 3 bases; junction bases outside the gene matches: 4. The CDR3 sequence is CASSPSGRYTGELFF. The CDR3 DNA is TGTGCCAGCAGTCCCAGCGGGAGGTACACCGGGGAGCTGTTTTTT.

The chain recombines TRBV5-1 with TRBJ1-1, with TRBD1 identical over 8 bases. V lost 5 bases, J lost 4 bases, and 7 bases stayed unmatched. The CDR3 is made up of 14 amino acids. Germline CDR1 reads SGHRS; CDR2 reads YFSETQ. The CDR3 DNA sequence: TGCGCCAGCAGAACAGGGGGAGGCGGCACTGAAGCTTTCTTT. Amino acid sequence: CASRTGGGGTEAFF. The full variable domain, rest sourced from reference TRBV5-1 and TRBJ1-1, is KAGVTQTPRYLIKTRGQQVTLSCSPISGHRSVSWYQQTPGQGLQFLFEYFSETQRNKGNFPGRFSGRQFSNSRSEMNVSTLELGDSALYLCASRTGGGGTEAFFGQGTRLTVV.

The chain has TRBV3-1 (or the pseudogene TRBV3-2) and TRBJ1-2; 7 bases agree with TRBD1. Unmatched junction bases numbered 12, after V lost 2 bases and J lost 0 bases. CDR1 is LGHDT, CDR2 YNNKEL, per germline (reference sequence). The CDR3 covers 18 residues. In nucleotides, the CDR3 is TGTGCCAGCAGCCAAAATTTATGGGACAGAGCCTCTAACTATGGCTACACCTTC. It is translated as CASSQNLWDRASNYGYTF.

The V gene is TRBV7-2, the J gene TRBJ2-3; 9 bases agree with TRBD2. In germline, CDR1 is SGHTA, CDR2 FQGNSA. The CDR3 runs 14 residues. Trimming took 2 bases from V and 5 from J; bases not matched to a gene: 2. The DNA of the CDR3 is TGTGCCAGCAGCTTAAAAGCGGGAGGAGATACGCAGTATTTT. Its protein product is CASSLKAGGDTQYF.

The chain couples TRBV30 to TRBJ1-3; a weak D match, TRBD1 (6 bases). Per germline, CDR1 GTSNPN and CDR2 SVGIG (reference sequence). CDR3 size: 17 residues. The ends were cut back, 0 bases at V and 0 bases at J, with 15 bases in the middle. CDR3 sequence reads: CAWSVFAGAFSGNTIYF. CDR3 nucleotides: TGTGCCTGGAGTGTTTTTGCGGGGGCCTTCTCTGGAAACACCATATATTTT.

The chain joins TRBV4-1 to TRBJ2-3; 7 bases align to TRBD2. The germline gives CDR1 MGHRA, CDR2 YSYEKL. J lost 4 bases, V lost 1 base, and 8 bases had no gene match. The CDR3 spans 16 residues. CDR3 region: CASSQGLAGLADTQYF. CDR3 nucleotide sequence: TGCGCCAGCAGCCAAGGACTAGCAGGGCTGGCAGATACGCAGTATTTT.

This clone has just one count. The rearrangement links TRBV28 to TRBJ2-3, with D possibly TRBD1 on 6 matching bases. This CDR3 comprises 17 residues. V was cut by 7 bases and J by 2 bases, with 22 bases left in between. CDR1 and CDR2 (germline): MDHEN, SYDVKM. The CDR3 loop reads CASTPLTPGQHTDTQYF. CDR3 nucleotide sequence: TGTGCCAGCACTCCACTCACCCCGGGACAACACACAGATACGCAGTATTTT.

This clone appeared once. This chain joins TRBV18 and TRBJ1-5; 7 nucleotides line up with TRBD1. CDR1 and CDR2 from the germline V gene are KGHSH and LQKENI. The length of the CDR3 is 14 residues. V shed 6 bases and J 4 bases; nucleotides not matched to a gene: 6. This CDR3 is CASSSSTGNQPQHF. CDR3 in DNA: TGTGCCAGCTCCTCATCGACAGGGAATCAGCCCCAGCATTTT.

This clone came up a few times. This CDR3 is CASSHPCAGGVYTQYF. DNA for the CDR3: TGTGCCAGCAGTCACCCTTGCGCGGGGGGAGTCTATACGCAGTATTTT. This chain links TRBV6-9 with TRBJ2-3, with 8 bases lining up with TRBD2. Germline V CDR1 and CDR2: MNHGY, SVAAGI. CDR3 length: 16 residues. Germline trimming cut 5 bases from V and 7 bases from J; bases unmatched to any gene: 14.

This chain joins TRBV6-5 and TRBJ1-5, with D maybe TRBD1 (6 bases). The CDR3 loop spans 14 amino acids. Germline V gene sequence: CDR1 MNHEY, CDR2 SVGAGI. Trimming removed 7 bases from V and 3 bases from J, with 13 bases in between. The CDR3 here is CASNQGGYNQPQHF. CDR3 in DNA: TGTGCCAGCAACCAAGGGGGTTACAATCAGCCCCAGCATTTT.

The genes are TRBV6-5 and TRBJ1-2, with TRBD1 as a possible D gene (6 bases). CDR1 is MNHEY and CDR2 is SVGAGI in the germline V gene. V lost 6 bases to trimming and J lost 4 bases, with 12 bases between them. This CDR3 has 13 residues. The CDR3 is CASRYGQIYGYTF. For the CDR3, the DNA is TGTGCCAGCAGGTACGGACAGATCTATGGCTACACCTTC.

This chain uses TRBV10-3 with TRBJ1-2; D possibly corresponds to TRBD1 (6 bases). Trimming removed 8 bases from V and 4 bases from J, with 11 bases in between. CDR1 is ENHRY and CDR2 is SYGVKD in the germline V gene. The CDR3 contains 12 residues. Here the CDR3 reads CAIGETGYGYTF. In DNA form, the CDR3 reads TGTGCCATCGGGGAGACAGGCTATGGCTACACCTTC.

The J gene is TRBJ2-3, the V gene TRBV30; 11 bases agree with TRBD2. The CDR3 extends over 16 amino acids. Germline V lookup: CDR1 GTSNPN, CDR2 SVGIG (reference sequence). The ends lost 4 bases at V and 0 bases at J; junction bases unmatched: 6. The CDR3 sequence is CAWTSGGSKSTDTQYF. The CDR3 nucleotides are TGTGCCTGGACTAGCGGGGGGTCGAAAAGCACAGATACGCAGTATTTT. Looking up the rest from reference TRBV30 and TRBJ2-3 gives the full variable domain: SQTIHQWPATLVQPVGSPLSLECTVEGTSNPNLYWYRQAAGRGLQLLFYSVGIGQISSEVPQNLSASRPQDRQFILSSKKLLLSDSGFYLCAWTSGGSKSTDTQYFGPGTRLTVL.